The rows below give T cell receptor beta chains drawn from one sample of a study of OX40 agonist ivuxolimab in advanced cancers. The repertoire was sequenced with immunoSEQ multiplex PCR; TCRdb's copy has only in-frame clones and lacks some. The table has about 76,000 clones, approximately 85% seen once; the top ten hold approximately 0.6%. The material sequenced was CD4+ or CD8+ T cells sorted from blood, taken in a trial of the OX40 agonist ivuxolimab. Every receptor here comes from an adult with an advanced solid tumor such as melanoma, head and neck, liver or kidney cancer. CDR3s include the opening cysteine and the closing phenylalanine or tryptophan. D genes are given only for firm matches. Size is stated for part of the rows, as once, few or many counts, or as a class when the clone is expanded.

size: .; D: TRBD2; V: TRBV5-6; J: TRBJ2-3; DNA: TGTGCCAGCAGCTTTCGGGGGGGCCCGACAGATACGCAGTATTTT; CDR3: CASSFRGGPTDTQYF
size: .; D: .; V: TRBV4-3; J: TRBJ2-3; DNA: TGCGCCAGCAGCCAAGAGGGACCCTCGGCCACAACAGATACGCAGTATTTT; CDR3: CASSQEGPSATTDTQYF
size: once; D: TRBD1; V: TRBV2; J: TRBJ1-6; DNA: TGTGCCAGCACCTTCCGGGACAGGGGCAATTCACCCCTCCACTTT; CDR3: CASTFRDRGNSPLHF
size: few; D: TRBD1; V: TRBV30; J: TRBJ2-3; DNA: TGTGCCTGGAGGGGTGGGCTACCGCCGACTTCGACAGGGAAGAGCACAGATACGCAGTATTTT; CDR3: CAWRGGLPPTSTGKSTDTQYF
size: .; D: TRBD2; V: TRBV6-1; J: TRBJ2-1; DNA: TGTGCCAGCAGTGCGGACGGGGGGGCTACCGCCTACAATGAGCAGTTCTTC; CDR3: CASSADGGATAYNEQFF
size: .; D: .; V: TRBV2; J: TRBJ2-7; DNA: TGTGCCAGCAGTGAGATCGCCTACGAGCAGTACTTC; CDR3: CASSEIAYEQYF
size: .; D: .; V: TRBV19; J: TRBJ1-6; DNA: TGTGCCAGTAGTATAGATCCGATGACAGGAGATAGCTCCTATAATTCACCCCTCCACTTT; CDR3: CASSIDPMTGDSSYNSPLHF
size: .; D: .; V: TRBV6-1; J: TRBJ1-1; DNA: TGTGCCAGCAGTGAAGGGCAGGGCATAAAAGCTTTCTTT; CDR3: CASSEGQGIKAFF
size: .; D: .; V: TRBV27; J: TRBJ1-6; DNA: TGTGCCAGCAGCTCCTCGTGGAGAAATTCACCCCTCCACTTT; CDR3: CASSSSWRNSPLHF
size: .; D: TRBD2; V: TRBV4-1; J: TRBJ2-7; DNA: TGCGCCAGCAGCCAAGGCGGGACTAGCGGGGGGCTCCACGAGCAGTACTTC; CDR3: CASSQGGTSGGLHEQYF
size: .; D: TRBD2; V: TRBV9; J: TRBJ2-7; DNA: TGTGCCAGCAGCGGTACTAGCGGGGGCCAACAAGGGGAGCAGTACTTC; CDR3: CASSGTSGGQQGEQYF
size: once; D: .; V: TRBV5-1; J: TRBJ2-7; DNA: TGCGCCAGCAACGCGGGGCAGGGACAGTCCTTCCCAGACAAGTACTTC; CDR3: CASNAGQGQSFPDKYF
size: .; D: .; V: TRBV7-2; J: TRBJ2-3; DNA: TGTGCCAGCAGCCCCCCCCCTATCACAGATACGCAGTATTTT; CDR3: CASSPPPITDTQYF
size: .; D: .; V: TRBV9; J: TRBJ1-2; DNA: TGTGCCAGCAGCGTAGTCCTTGTAGGGTATGGCTACACCTTC; CDR3: CASSVVLVGYGYTF
size: .; D: .; V: TRBV21-1; J: TRBJ1-5; DNA: TGTGCCAGCAGCGACTGGACAGGGAGTGCGCCCCAGCATTTT; CDR3: CASSDWTGSAPQHF
size: .; D: .; V: TRBV7-8; J: TRBJ2-3; DNA: TGTGCCAGCAGCTTAGATTGGGCAGATACGCAGTATTTT; CDR3: CASSLDWADTQYF
size: .; D: .; V: TRBV7-2; J: TRBJ2-1; DNA: TGTGCCAGCAGCCCAGGGGGGGGCGATGAGCAGTTCTTC; CDR3: CASSPGGGDEQFF
size: .; D: TRBD1; V: TRBV29-1; J: TRBJ1-1; DNA: TGCAGCGTTGCCCTTTTTCAGGGACAGATCGGCGGAGCTTTCTTT; CDR3: CSVALFQGQIGGAFF
size: .; D: .; V: TRBV11-2; J: TRBJ2-4; DNA: TGTGCCAGCAGCCCGGCAGCCAAAAACATTCAGTACTTC; CDR3: CASSPAAKNIQYF
size: .; D: .; V: TRBV19; J: TRBJ2-7; DNA: TGTGCCAGTAGTGTAAGGGACCACCTTCCCGAGCAGTACTTC; CDR3: CASSVRDHLPEQYF
size: .; D: TRBD2; V: TRBV6-1; J: TRBJ2-1; DNA: TGTGCCAGCATGCGCGGGGGGTCTTACAATGAGCAGTTCTTC; CDR3: CASMRGGSYNEQFF
size: .; D: TRBD1; V: TRBV4-2; J: TRBJ2-3; DNA: TGTGCCAGCAGCCAAACCGGACAGGGTTCAGATACGCAGTATTTT; CDR3: CASSQTGQGSDTQYF
size: .; D: .; V: TRBV7-2; J: TRBJ2-2; DNA: TGTGCCAGCAGCTTAGGTCGCGTTTGGGATTTT; CDR3: CASSLGRVWDF
size: .; D: .; V: TRBV21-1; J: TRBJ2-7; DNA: TGTGCCAGCAGCAAAGCGGGGGGGTTGGTGAACGAGCAGTACTTC; CDR3: CASSKAGGLVNEQYF
size: .; D: .; V: TRBV20-1; J: TRBJ2-1; DNA: TGTGCGGGCGGGGAGTACAATGAGCAGTTCTTC; CDR3: CAGGEYNEQFF
size: .; D: .; V: TRBV19; J: TRBJ2-7; DNA: TGTGCCAGTAGTATGACCCCAGGGTTCGAGCAGTACTTC; CDR3: CASSMTPGFEQYF
size: .; D: .; V: TRBV6-1; J: TRBJ1-1; DNA: TGTGCCGCGCTAGAGGACACCCGGCTGAACACTGAAGCTTTCTTT; CDR3: CAALEDTRLNTEAFF
size: .; D: TRBD1; V: TRBV11-2; J: TRBJ2-3; DNA: TGTGCCAGCAGCATTGGACAGGAGACAGATACGCAGTATTTT; CDR3: CASSIGQETDTQYF
size: .; D: TRBD1; V: TRBV18; J: TRBJ1-5; DNA: TGTGCCAGCTCAGCATCAGGGGGCCAGCCCCAGCATTTT; CDR3: CASSASGGQPQHF
size: .; D: .; V: TRBV9; J: TRBJ2-7; DNA: TGTGCCAGCAGCGTAGTTGCAGGCAGCTACGAGCAGTACTTC; CDR3: CASSVVAGSYEQYF
size: .; D: .; V: TRBV29-1; J: TRBJ1-2; DNA: TGCAGCGGAGGTGTAGGAGGGCCGGGTTATGGCTACACCTTC; CDR3: CSGGVGGPGYGYTF
size: once; D: TRBD1; V: TRBV7-2; J: TRBJ1-5; DNA: TGTGCCAGCAAAAAAACGGGGACAGATAATCAGCCCCAGCATTTT; CDR3: CASKKTGTDNQPQHF
size: .; D: .; V: TRBV5-1; J: TRBJ2-3; DNA: TGCGCCAGCAGCTTGCAGGAGATTGGTCCCTCTGGTACGCAGTATTTT; CDR3: CASSLQEIGPSGTQYF
size: .; D: .; V: TRBV5-1; J: TRBJ2-2; DNA: TGCGCCAGCAGGGGGAACACCGGGGAGCTGTTTTTT; CDR3: CASRGNTGELFF
size: .; D: .; V: TRBV5-6; J: TRBJ2-2; DNA: TGTGCCAGCAGCCGCTACAGGGTAATAAACACCGGGGAGCTGTTTTTT; CDR3: CASSRYRVINTGELFF
size: .; D: .; V: TRBV4-3; J: TRBJ2-7; DNA: TGCGCCAGCAGCCAAGAATGGGGGCGAGCGGATATTTCCTACGAGCAGTACTTC; CDR3: CASSQEWGRADISYEQYF
size: few; D: .; V: TRBV20-1; J: TRBJ2-7; DNA: TGCAGTGCGGACAACAGCTACGAGCAGTACTTC; CDR3: CSADNSYEQYF
size: .; D: .; V: TRBV7-2; J: TRBJ2-1; DNA: TGTGCCAGCAGCTTAGGGTTTTCCTACAATGAGCAGTTCTTC; CDR3: CASSLGFSYNEQFF
size: few; D: .; V: TRBV18; J: TRBJ2-1; DNA: TGTGCCAGCTCAGCCGGGACCACACACAATGAGCAGTTCTTC; CDR3: CASSAGTTHNEQFF
size: .; D: .; V: TRBV18; J: TRBJ2-7; DNA: TGTGCCAGCTCACCAGGGGGGACAGCCGCCTACGAGCAGTACTTC; CDR3: CASSPGGTAAYEQYF
size: once; D: .; V: TRBV6-1; J: TRBJ2-7; DNA: TGTGCCAGCAGCCCGGGGCAGCGTTACGAGCAGTACTTC; CDR3: CASSPGQRYEQYF
size: .; D: .; V: TRBV7-2; J: TRBJ2-5; DNA: TGTGCCAGCAGCCTATATTACCAAGAGACCCAGTACTTC; CDR3: CASSLYYQETQYF
size: .; D: .; V: TRBV6-1; J: TRBJ1-4; DNA: TGTGCCAGCAGTGAAACAACTGAAAAACTGTTTTTT; CDR3: CASSETTEKLFF
size: .; D: .; V: TRBV2; J: TRBJ1-2; DNA: TGTGCCAGCAGGCAGGAATACTATGGCTACACCTTC; CDR3: CASRQEYYGYTF
size: .; D: TRBD2; V: TRBV7-9; J: TRBJ2-1; DNA: TGTGCCAGCAGCTTTTCTAGCGGGAGATACAATGAGCAGTTCTTC; CDR3: CASSFSSGRYNEQFF
size: .; D: .; V: TRBV9; J: TRBJ1-6; DNA: TGTGCCAGCAGCCGAAGCACACCCTTGGATTCACCCCTCCACTTT; CDR3: CASSRSTPLDSPLHF
size: .; D: TRBD2; V: TRBV18; J: TRBJ2-7; DNA: TGTGCCAGCTCACCAGCTAGCGGGGCCTACGAGCAGTACTTC; CDR3: CASSPASGAYEQYF
size: .; D: .; V: TRBV7-2; J: TRBJ2-7; DNA: TGTGCCAGCAGCTTTGGGGGGCAATACGAGCAGTACTTC; CDR3: CASSFGGQYEQYF
size: .; D: TRBD1; V: TRBV9; J: TRBJ1-6; DNA: TGTGCCAGCAGCGTTGGGACAGGGGGGAACTCCTATAATTCACCCCTCCACTTT; CDR3: CASSVGTGGNSYNSPLHF
size: .; D: TRBD2; V: TRBV4-2; J: TRBJ2-5; DNA: TGTGCCAGCAGCCAAGGCCTCCCGCGGGGGGGAGAGACCCAGTACTTC; CDR3: CASSQGLPRGGETQYF
size: .; D: TRBD1; V: TRBV5-8; J: TRBJ2-1; DNA: TGTGCCAGCAGCCTCATGACAGGGGGGTCTAATGAGCAGTTCTTC; CDR3: CASSLMTGGSNEQFF